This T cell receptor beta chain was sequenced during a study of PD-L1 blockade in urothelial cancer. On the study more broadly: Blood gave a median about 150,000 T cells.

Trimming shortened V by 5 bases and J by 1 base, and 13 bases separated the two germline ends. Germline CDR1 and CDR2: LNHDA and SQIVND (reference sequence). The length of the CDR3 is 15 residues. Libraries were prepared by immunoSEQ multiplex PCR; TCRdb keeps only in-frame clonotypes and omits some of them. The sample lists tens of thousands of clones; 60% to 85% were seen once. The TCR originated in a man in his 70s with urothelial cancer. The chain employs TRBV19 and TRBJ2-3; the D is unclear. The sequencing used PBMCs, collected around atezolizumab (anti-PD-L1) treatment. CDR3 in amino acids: CASSGGRTGTDTQYF. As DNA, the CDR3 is TGTGCCAGTAGTGGTGGAAGAACAGGCACAGATACGCAGTATTTT.